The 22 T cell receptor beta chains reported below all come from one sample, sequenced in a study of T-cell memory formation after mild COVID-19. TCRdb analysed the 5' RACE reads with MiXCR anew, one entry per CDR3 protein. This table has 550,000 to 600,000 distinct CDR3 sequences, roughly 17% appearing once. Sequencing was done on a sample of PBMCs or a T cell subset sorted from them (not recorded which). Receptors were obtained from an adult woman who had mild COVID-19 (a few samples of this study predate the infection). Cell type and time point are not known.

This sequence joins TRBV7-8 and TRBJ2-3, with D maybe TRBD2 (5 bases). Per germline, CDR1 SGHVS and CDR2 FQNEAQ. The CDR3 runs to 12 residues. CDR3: CAAGPRADTQYF. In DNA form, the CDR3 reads TGTGCTGCGGGCCCCCGGGCAGATACGCAGTATTTT.

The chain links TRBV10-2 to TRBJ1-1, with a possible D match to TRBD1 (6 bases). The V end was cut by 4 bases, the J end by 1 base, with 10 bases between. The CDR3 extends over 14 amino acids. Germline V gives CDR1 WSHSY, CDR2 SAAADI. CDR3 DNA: TGCGCCAGCAGTGTTGGCAGGGGGAACACTGAAGCTTTCTTT. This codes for CASSVGRGNTEAFF.

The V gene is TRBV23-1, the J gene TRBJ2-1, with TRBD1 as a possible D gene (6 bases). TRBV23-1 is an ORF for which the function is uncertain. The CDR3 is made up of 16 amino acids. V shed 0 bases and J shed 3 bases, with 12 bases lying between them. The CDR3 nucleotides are TGCGCCAGCAGTCAATCTCCAGGGGTAAACTACAATGAGCAGTTCTTC. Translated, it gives CASSQSPGVNYNEQFF.

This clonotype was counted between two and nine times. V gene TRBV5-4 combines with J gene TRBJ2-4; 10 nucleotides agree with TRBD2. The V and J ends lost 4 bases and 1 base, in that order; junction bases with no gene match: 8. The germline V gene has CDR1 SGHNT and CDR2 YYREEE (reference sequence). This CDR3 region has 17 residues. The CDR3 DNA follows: TGTGCCAGCAGCCGACCAGCGGGGGGGTCCGCCAAAAACATTCAGTACTTC. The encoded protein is CASSRPAGGSAKNIQYF.

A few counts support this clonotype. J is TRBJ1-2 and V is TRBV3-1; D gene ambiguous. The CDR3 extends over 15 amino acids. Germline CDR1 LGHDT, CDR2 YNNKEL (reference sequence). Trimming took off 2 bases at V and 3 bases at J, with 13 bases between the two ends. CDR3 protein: CASSQSFSSDYGYTF. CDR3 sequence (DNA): TGTGCCAGCAGCCAAAGCTTTTCTTCGGACTATGGCTACACCTTC.

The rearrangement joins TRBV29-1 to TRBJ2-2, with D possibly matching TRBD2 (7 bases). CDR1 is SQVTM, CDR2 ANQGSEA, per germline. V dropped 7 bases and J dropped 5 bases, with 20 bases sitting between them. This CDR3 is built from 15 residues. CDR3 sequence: CSAKGGGVETGELFF. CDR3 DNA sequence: TGCAGCGCTAAAGGCGGGGGCGTCGAGACCGGGGAGCTGTTTTTT.

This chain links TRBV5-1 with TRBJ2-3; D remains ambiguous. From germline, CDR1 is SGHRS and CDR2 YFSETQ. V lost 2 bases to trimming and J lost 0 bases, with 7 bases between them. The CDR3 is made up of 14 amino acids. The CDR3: CASSFSASTDTQYF. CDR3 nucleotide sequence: TGCGCCAGCAGCTTCTCGGCTAGCACAGATACGCAGTATTTT.

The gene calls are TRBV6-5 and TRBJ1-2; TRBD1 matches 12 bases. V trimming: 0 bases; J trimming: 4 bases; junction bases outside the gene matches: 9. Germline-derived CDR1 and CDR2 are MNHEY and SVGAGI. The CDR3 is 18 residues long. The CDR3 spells CASSYSKGTGGLTYGYTF. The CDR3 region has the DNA TGTGCCAGCAGTTACTCGAAGGGGACAGGGGGCCTCACCTATGGCTACACCTTC.

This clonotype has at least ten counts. CDR3 in amino acids: CASSLNRPSSGATDTQYF. The CDR3 DNA reads TGTGCCAGCAGCTTAAACCGACCTTCTAGCGGGGCCACAGATACGCAGTATTTT. The chain couples TRBV7-2 to TRBJ2-3, with 9 bases aligning to TRBD2. The V segment lost 2 bases and the J segment 2 bases; nucleotides outside the gene matches: 11. The CDR3 loop spans 18 amino acids. Germline assignment: CDR1 SGHTA and CDR2 FQGNSA.

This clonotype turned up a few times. CDR3 in DNA: TGCAGCGCCGTCGGGGGCGTTGCAGATACGCAGTATTTT. This encodes CSAVGGVADTQYF. The chain recombines TRBV29-1 with TRBJ2-3, with D perhaps given as TRBD1 or TRBD2 (6 bases each). Germline CDR1 SQVTM, CDR2 ANQGSEA. This CDR3 spans 13 amino acids. V was cut by 7 bases and J by 4 bases, with 15 bases left in between.

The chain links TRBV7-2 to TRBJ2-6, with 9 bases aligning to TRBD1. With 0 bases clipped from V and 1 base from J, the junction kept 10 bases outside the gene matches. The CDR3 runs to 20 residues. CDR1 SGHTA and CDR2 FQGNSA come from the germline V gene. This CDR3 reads CASSLALRTGVYSGANVLTF. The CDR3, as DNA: TGTGCCAGCAGCTTAGCGCTCCGGACAGGGGTTTATTCTGGGGCCAACGTCCTGACTTTC.

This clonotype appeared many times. The CDR3 spells CASSPTAGISTDTQYF. Written as DNA, the CDR3 is TGTGCCAGCAGTCCTACGGCGGGAATTAGCACAGATACGCAGTATTTT. The rearrangement uses TRBV7-2 and TRBJ2-3; a weak D match, TRBD2 (6 bases). The length of the CDR3 is 16 residues. Germline V gene sequence: CDR1 SGHTA, CDR2 FQGNSA. The V gene lost 6 bases and the J gene lost 0 bases, with 16 bases spanning the gap. Drawing the rest from reference TRBV7-2 and TRBJ2-3, the complete variable domain is GAGVSQSPSNKVTEKGKDVELRCDPISGHTALYWYRQSLGQGLEFLIYFQGNSAPDKSGLPSDRFSAERTGGSVSTLTIQRTQQEDSAVYLCASSPTAGISTDTQYFGPGTRLTVL.

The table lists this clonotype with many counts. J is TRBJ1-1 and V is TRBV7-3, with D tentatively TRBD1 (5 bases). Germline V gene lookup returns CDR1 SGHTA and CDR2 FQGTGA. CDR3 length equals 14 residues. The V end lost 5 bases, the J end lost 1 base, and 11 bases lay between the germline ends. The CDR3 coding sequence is TGTGCCAGCAGCCGGGACGGACGGAACACTGAAGCTTTCTTT. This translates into CASSRDGRNTEAFF.

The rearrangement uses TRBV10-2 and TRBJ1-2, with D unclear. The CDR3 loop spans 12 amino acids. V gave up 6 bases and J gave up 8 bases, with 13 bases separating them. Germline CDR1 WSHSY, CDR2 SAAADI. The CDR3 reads CASRKGLEGYTF. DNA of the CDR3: TGCGCCAGCAGAAAGGGTCTGGAAGGCTACACCTTC.

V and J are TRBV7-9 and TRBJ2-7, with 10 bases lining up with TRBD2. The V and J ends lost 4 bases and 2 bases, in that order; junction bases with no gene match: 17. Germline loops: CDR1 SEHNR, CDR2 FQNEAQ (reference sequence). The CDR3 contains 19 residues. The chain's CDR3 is CASSSLGEREGPNAYEQYF. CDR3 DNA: TGTGCCAGCAGCTCCCTGGGGGAGCGGGAGGGACCGAATGCCTACGAGCAGTACTTC.

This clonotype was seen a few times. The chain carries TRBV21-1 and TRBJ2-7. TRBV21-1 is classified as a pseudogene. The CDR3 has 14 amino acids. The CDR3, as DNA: TGTGCCAGCAGCAAGGCCCCAATCTACGACGAGCAGTACTTC. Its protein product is CASSKAPIYDEQYF.

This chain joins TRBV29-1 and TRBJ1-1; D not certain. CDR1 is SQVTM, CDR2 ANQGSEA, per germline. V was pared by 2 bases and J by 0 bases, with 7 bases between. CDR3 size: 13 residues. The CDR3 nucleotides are TGCAGCGTTGAAAAGCAGATGAACACTGAAGCTTTCTTT. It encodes CSVEKQMNTEAFF.

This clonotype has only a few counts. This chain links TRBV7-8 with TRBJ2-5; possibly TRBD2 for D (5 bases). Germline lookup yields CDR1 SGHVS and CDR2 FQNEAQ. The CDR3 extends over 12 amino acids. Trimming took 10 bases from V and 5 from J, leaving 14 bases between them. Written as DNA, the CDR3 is TGTGCCACGAGCGAGGGTTTGGAGACCCAGTACTTC. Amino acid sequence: CATSEGLETQYF.

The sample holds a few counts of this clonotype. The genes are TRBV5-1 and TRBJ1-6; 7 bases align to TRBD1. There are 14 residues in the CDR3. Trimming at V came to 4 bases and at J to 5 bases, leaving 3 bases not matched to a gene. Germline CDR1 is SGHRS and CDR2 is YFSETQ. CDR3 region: CASSVGTDNSPLHF. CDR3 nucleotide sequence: TGCGCCAGCAGCGTAGGGACAGATAATTCACCCCTCCACTTT.

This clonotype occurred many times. The CDR3: CASSIGDASTETQYF. The CDR3 nucleotides read TGTGCCAGTAGTATCGGGGATGCGTCGACGGAGACCCAGTACTTC. The chain links TRBV19 to TRBJ2-5, with D possibly being TRBD2 (5 bases). This CDR3 has 15 residues. V lost 3 bases, J lost 5 bases, and 16 bases lay in between. CDR1 and CDR2 (germline): LNHDA, SQIVND (reference sequence).

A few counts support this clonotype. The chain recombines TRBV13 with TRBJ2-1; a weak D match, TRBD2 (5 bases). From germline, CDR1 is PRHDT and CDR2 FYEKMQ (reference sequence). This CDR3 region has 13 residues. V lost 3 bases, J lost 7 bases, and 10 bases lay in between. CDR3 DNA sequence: TGTGCCAGCAGCTTCACCCGGGGTAATGAGCAGTTCTTC. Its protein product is CASSFTRGNEQFF.

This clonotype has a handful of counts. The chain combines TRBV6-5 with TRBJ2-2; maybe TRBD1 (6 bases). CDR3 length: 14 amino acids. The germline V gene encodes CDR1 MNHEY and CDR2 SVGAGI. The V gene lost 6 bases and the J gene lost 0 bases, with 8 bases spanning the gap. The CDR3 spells CASRGQTNTGELFF. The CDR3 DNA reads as TGTGCCAGCAGAGGACAGACGAACACCGGGGAGCTGTTTTTT.